The 31 T cell receptor beta chains below come from one sample, sequenced in a study of vaccination and CD4 T cells after COVID-19. Cultured CD4+ T cell DNA underwent sequencing with the Oncomine TCR Beta short-read assay. Via MiXCR, TCRdb re-called the PCR reads, giving one row per CDR3 protein. The sample shows about 23,000 distinct CDR3 sequences, 44% of them seen only once. The antigens these receptors bind are not known. The treatment is: roughly ten-day PBMC culture with coronavirus spike peptide pools or control peptides (ViraFEST assay). This material consisted of CD4+ T cells from blood, cultured in vitro, taken before SARS-CoV-2 vaccination. The receptors were gathered from a human donor who received a COVID-19 vaccine.

The chain links TRBV25-1 to TRBJ2-2; the D is unclear. The germline V gene encodes CDR1 MGHDK and CDR2 SYGVNS. This CDR3 has 15 residues. V was pared by 4 bases and J by 6 bases, with 15 bases between. The CDR3 reads CASSAGTNVAGELFF. DNA for the CDR3: TGTGCCAGCAGTGCCGGAACTAATGTGGCCGGGGAGCTGTTTTTT. Complete variable domain (other parts from reference TRBV25-1 and TRBJ2-2): EADIYQTPRYLVIGTGKKITLECSQTMGHDKMYWYQQDPGMELHLIHYSYGVNSTEKGDLSSESTVSRIRTEHFPLTLESARPSHTSQYLCASSAGTNVAGELFFGEGSRLTVL.

V and J are TRBV6-1 and TRBJ1-5; TRBD1 is a possible D gene (6 bases). Trimming took 0 bases from V and 8 from J, leaving 14 bases between them. Germline V gives CDR1 MNHNS, CDR2 SASEGT. CDR3 length: 15 amino acids. The CDR3 DNA follows: TGTGCCAGCAGTGAAGCCGGCGCAGGGGTTAAGCCCCAGCATTTT. This translates into CASSEAGAGVKPQHF.

Remarks on this clonotype: Sequence at one end of the junction differs from germline and may be a read error. V gene TRBV7-3 combines with J gene TRBJ2-5, with 7 positions matching TRBD1. CDR1 SGHTA and CDR2 FQGTGA come from the germline V gene. The CDR3 runs to 15 residues. The CDR3 DNA sequence: TGTGCCAGCAGCCATCAAAGGGGGCACCACGAGACCCAGTACTTC. It encodes CASSHQRGHHETQYF.

A few counts support this clonotype. CDR3 loop: CSARGGLSNSPLHF. The CDR3 coding sequence is TGCAGTGCTAGAGGGGGTCTGAGTAATTCACCCCTCCACTTT. The rearrangement links TRBV20-1 to TRBJ1-6; D is unclear. Germline V gene data show CDR1 as DFQATT and CDR2 as SNEGSKA (reference sequence). This CDR3 contains 14 residues. V was pared by 1 base and J by 6 bases, with 10 bases between.

This clonotype has a handful of counts. This rearrangement joins TRBV19 to TRBJ1-2, with a tentative D call TRBD1 (5 bases). Germline lookup yields CDR1 LNHDA and CDR2 SQIVND (reference sequence). This CDR3 region has 13 residues. Trimming took off 9 bases at V and 5 bases at J, with 16 bases between the two ends. For the CDR3, the DNA is TGTGCCAGCTTGGGATCTTGGGGGTATGGCTACACCTTC. Protein: CASLGSWGYGYTF.

V is TRBV9 and J is TRBJ2-3; 7 bases map to TRBD1. Losses at the gene ends were 3 bases for V and 2 bases for J; bases not matched to a gene: 9. CDR1 is SGDLS, CDR2 YYNGEE, per germline. There are 16 residues in the CDR3. The CDR3: CASSGNLDRVTDTQYF. The CDR3 DNA reads TGTGCCAGCAGCGGGAACCTCGACAGGGTCACAGATACGCAGTATTTT.

The rearrangement links TRBV28 to TRBJ1-2; 9 nucleotides match TRBD1. Germline assignment: CDR1 MDHEN and CDR2 SYDVKM. This CDR3 is 15 amino acids long. With V trimmed by 0 bases and J by 6 bases, 5 bases remained unmatched. CDR3 protein: CASSLWGQGRNGYTF. CDR3 in DNA: TGTGCCAGCAGTTTATGGGGACAGGGCAGGAATGGCTACACCTTC.

Worth noting for this clonotype: At one end the junction does not follow the germline gene, possibly because of a read error. The rearrangement joins TRBV7-9 to TRBJ2-5, with 9 bases aligning to TRBD1. Looked up from germline, CDR1 is SEHNR and CDR2 is FQNEAQ (reference sequence). The CDR3 has 15 amino acids. CDR3 loop: CASRSRTGEGETQYF. As DNA, the CDR3 is TGCGCCAGCCGCTCAAGGACAGGGGAGGGAGAGACCCAGTACTTC.

This clonotype has only a few counts. The chain carries TRBV5-1 and TRBJ2-3; 7 bases line up with TRBD1. V shed 4 bases, J shed 3 bases, and the junction held 17 bases outside the gene matches. Germline lookup yields CDR1 SGHRS and CDR2 YFSETQ. The CDR3 runs to 18 residues. The CDR3 is CASSRRPIGGVETDTQYF. The CDR3 DNA is TGCGCCAGCAGCCGCCGACCTATAGGGGGCGTAGAGACAGATACGCAGTATTTT.

In this sample, this clonotype turned up a few times. At one end, the junction sequence differs from germline, possibly due to a read error. The chain employs TRBV20-1 and TRBJ1-1, with D possibly matching TRBD1 (5 bases). CDR1 is DFQATT, CDR2 SNEGSKA, per germline (reference sequence). This CDR3 spans 13 amino acids. CDR3 bases: TGCAGTCCTAGAGAGGACATATCAGGTAAAGCTTTCTTT. Protein product: CSPREDISGKAFF.

J is TRBJ2-3 and V is TRBV20-1; 9 bases line up with TRBD2. V shed 1 base, J shed 1 base, and the junction held 3 bases outside the gene matches. The CDR3 loop spans 15 amino acids. Germline V gene lookup returns CDR1 DFQATT and CDR2 SNEGSKA (reference sequence). CDR3 sequence: CSARVPSGGTDTQYF. The CDR3 DNA reads as TGCAGTGCTAGAGTGCCTAGCGGGGGCACAGATACGCAGTATTTT.

The sample holds a few counts of this clonotype. V and J are TRBV24-1 and TRBJ2-2, with 9 bases identical to TRBD1. Germline-derived CDR1 and CDR2 are KGHDR and SFDVKD. This CDR3 spans 17 amino acids. V gave up 2 bases and J gave up 3 bases; unmatched junction bases: 6. CDR3 DNA sequence: TGTGCCACCAGTGATTCTCGACAGGGGGTTGACACCGGGGAGCTGTTTTTT. Its protein is CATSDSRQGVDTGELFF.

This chain connects TRBV6-5 to TRBJ1-1, with 10 bases identical to TRBD1. This CDR3 comprises 17 residues. Germline values: CDR1 MNHEY, CDR2 SVGAGI. The ends lost 2 bases at V and 0 bases at J; junction bases unmatched: 6. CDR3 sequence: CASSYQPGQGLNTEAFF. CDR3 nucleotide sequence: TGTGCCAGCAGTTACCAACCGGGACAGGGGCTGAACACTGAAGCTTTCTTT.

The chain couples TRBV2 to TRBJ1-1, with 8 bases identical to TRBD1. This CDR3 contains 16 residues. The J segment lost 1 base and the V segment lost 4 bases, leaving 8 bases of the junction unmatched. Per germline, CDR1 SNHLY and CDR2 FYNNEI. CDR3 amino acids: CASSASGTGGNTEAFF. CDR3 DNA: TGTGCCAGCAGTGCAAGTGGTACAGGGGGGAACACTGAAGCTTTCTTT.

This clonotype has a handful of counts. The rearrangement joins TRBV20-1 to TRBJ1-6, with 11 bases matching TRBD1. The CDR3 consists of 13 residues. The V and J ends lost 4 bases and 10 bases, in that order; junction bases with no gene match: 3. Germline values: CDR1 DFQATT, CDR2 SNEGSKA (reference sequence). CDR3: CSAKGTGGSPLHF. For the CDR3, the DNA is TGCAGTGCTAAAGGGACAGGGGGATCACCCCTCCACTTT.

The genes are TRBV18 and TRBJ2-1; 10 nucleotides line up with TRBD2. CDR1 and CDR2 (germline): KGHSH, LQKENI. V lost 4 bases to trimming and J lost 5 bases; unmatched junction nucleotides: 8. This CDR3 has 16 residues. The CDR3 DNA follows: TGTGCCAGCTCACTGTCGGGACTAGCGTTCAACAATGAGCAGTTCTTC. Amino acid sequence: CASSLSGLAFNNEQFF.

This chain joins TRBV2 and TRBJ1-5; a weak D match, TRBD1 (5 bases). CDR3 length equals 14 residues. Trimming removed 3 bases at V and 5 bases at J, with 11 bases between. CDR1 and CDR2 (germline): SNHLY, FYNNEI. CDR3 residues: CASSEASGHQPQHF. The CDR3 DNA follows: TGTGCCAGCAGTGAGGCATCGGGGCATCAGCCCCAGCATTTT.

This clonotype was recorded a few times. This chain uses TRBV20-1 with TRBJ2-7, with 12 bases that match TRBD2. Germline CDR1 reads DFQATT; CDR2 reads SNEGSKA (reference sequence). Unmatched junction bases numbered 10, after V lost 3 bases and J lost 7 bases. The CDR3 totals 15 residues. CDR3 sequence reads: CSASGASGGEVEQYF. DNA of the CDR3: TGCAGTGCTAGCGGCGCTAGCGGGGGGGAAGTTGAGCAGTACTTC.

The chain employs TRBV19 and TRBJ1-5; unclear D gene. The CDR3 has 12 residues. Germline V gene lookup returns CDR1 LNHDA and CDR2 SQIVND (reference sequence). V was cut by 0 bases and J by 7 bases, with 4 bases left in between. The CDR3 DNA reads TGTGCCAGTAGTATAGAGTACCAGCCCCAGCATTTT. Residues: CASSIEYQPQHF.

V and J are TRBV6-5 and TRBJ2-3, with TRBD2 matching over 12 bases. V trimming: 2 bases; J trimming: 0 bases; junction bases outside the gene matches: 3. This CDR3 contains 17 residues. Germline V gene data show CDR1 as MNHEY and CDR2 as SVGAGI. The CDR3 protein is CASSYGLAGRSTDTQYF. In DNA form, the CDR3 reads TGTGCCAGCAGTTACGGACTAGCGGGGCGCAGCACAGATACGCAGTATTTT.

The V and J genes are TRBV7-2 and TRBJ2-2, with TRBD2 matching 11 bases. Trimming at V came to 3 bases and at J to 6 bases, leaving 0 bases not matched to a gene. Germline values: CDR1 SGHTA, CDR2 FQGNSA. This CDR3 has 14 residues. The CDR3 loop is CASSFSGGAGELFF. The DNA for the CDR3 is TGTGCCAGCAGCTTTAGCGGGGGGGCCGGGGAGCTGTTTTTT.

V gene TRBV7-2 combines with J gene TRBJ2-5; 12 positions match TRBD1. The CDR3 runs to 15 residues. Germline V gene data show CDR1 as SGHTA and CDR2 as FQGNSA. V was pared by 8 bases and J by 6 bases, with 10 bases of the junction left unmatched. In DNA, the CDR3 is TGTGCCAGCTCCCCTTCGGGACAGGGGGCGAAGACCCAGTACTTC. It encodes CASSPSGQGAKTQYF.

For the CDR3, the DNA is TGTGCCAGCAGTTACCGCGGGGGACTTAACAATAATTCACCCCTCCACTTT. Translating it yields CASSYRGGLNNNSPLHF. The genes are TRBV2 and TRBJ1-6; a weak D match, TRBD1 (5 bases). The V end lost 5 bases, the J end lost 5 bases, and 19 bases lay between the germline ends. Germline values: CDR1 SNHLY, CDR2 FYNNEI. CDR3 size: 17 residues.

This clonotype was observed once. This sequence joins TRBV7-9 and TRBJ1-2; D perhaps matches TRBD1 (6 bases). Trimming stripped 3 bases from V and 6 bases from J, with 14 bases between. The CDR3 has 14 residues. Germline values: CDR1 SEHNR, CDR2 FQNEAQ (reference sequence). The CDR3 here is CASSFVGGADGYTF. CDR3 bases: TGTGCCAGCAGCTTCGTCGGGGGCGCGGATGGCTACACCTTC.

V usage is TRBV15 and J usage is TRBJ1-3; D not certain. The CDR3 is 16 residues long. The germline V and J ends were trimmed by 3 bases and 4 bases, with 16 bases remaining between them. Germline V gene lookup returns CDR1 LNHNV and CDR2 YYDKDF (reference sequence). CDR3 nucleotide sequence: TGTGCCACCAGCAGGCTCTGGGCGGGGTTGGGAAACACCATATATTTT. This sequence encodes CATSRLWAGLGNTIYF.

The chain links TRBV5-1 to TRBJ2-5, with TRBD1 matching 9 bases. V dropped 4 bases and J dropped 5; count of bases not matched to a gene: 12. From germline, CDR1 is SGHRS and CDR2 YFSETQ. CDR3 size: 16 residues. CDR3 loop: CASSPGVTGGGETQYF. The CDR3 DNA follows: TGCGCCAGCAGCCCGGGAGTGACAGGGGGTGGGGAGACCCAGTACTTC.

This chain uses TRBV7-9 with TRBJ1-4, with 10 bases fitting TRBD1. The CDR3 sequence is 14 residues long. The germline V gene has CDR1 SEHNR and CDR2 FQNEAQ (reference sequence). V shed 5 bases and J 7 bases; nucleotides not matched to a gene: 4. As DNA, the CDR3 is TGTGCCAGCAGCCGGGGACAGGGGATTGAAAAACTGTTTTTT. Protein product: CASSRGQGIEKLFF.

This clonotype was recorded a few times. The V call is TRBV30, the J call TRBJ1-5, with TRBD1 as a possible D gene (5 bases). Trimming cost V 1 base and J 1 base, with 5 bases left between them. The CDR3 contains 13 residues. Germline CDR1 reads GTSNPN; CDR2 reads SVGIG (reference sequence). The CDR3 spells CAWSGDSNQPQHF. The DNA for the CDR3 is TGTGCCTGGAGTGGGGACAGCAATCAGCCCCAGCATTTT. Combining the CDR3 with reference TRBV30 and TRBJ1-5 gives the whole variable domain SQTIHQWPATLVQPVGSPLSLECTVEGTSNPNLYWYRQAAGRGLQLLFYSVGIGQISSEVPQNLSASRPQDRQFILSSKKLLLSDSGFYLCAWSGDSNQPQHFGDGTRLSIL.

This clonotype showed up just once. This sequence joins TRBV6-5 and TRBJ2-7; D not resolved. The CDR3 sequence is 15 residues long. Per germline, CDR1 MNHEY and CDR2 SVGAGI. V shed 2 bases and J shed 0 bases, with 11 bases lying between them. The CDR3 region is CASSYKWVGSYEQYF. The CDR3 coding sequence is TGTGCCAGCAGTTACAAGTGGGTTGGCTCCTACGAGCAGTACTTC.

The chain is built from TRBV6-2 or TRBV6-3 and TRBJ2-2; TRBD2 aligns across 11 bases. The germline CDR1 and CDR2 sequences are MNHEY and SVGEGT. The CDR3 spans 15 residues. Germline trimming cut 4 bases from V and 7 bases from J; bases unmatched to any gene: 5. CDR3 bases: TGTGCCAGCAGTTCTGCTAGCGGGGGGATCGGGGAGCTGTTTTTT. Translated, it gives CASSSASGGIGELFF.

This chain links TRBV7-9 with TRBJ1-3, with TRBD1 as a possible D gene (5 bases). The CDR3 length is 16 residues. Trimming shortened V by 1 base and J by 2 bases, and 12 bases separated the two germline ends. From germline, CDR1 is SEHNR and CDR2 FQNEAQ (reference sequence). The CDR3 sequence is CASSLGMGDTGNTIYF. The CDR3 DNA sequence: TGTGCCAGCAGCTTAGGGATGGGGGATACTGGAAACACCATATATTTT.